The present entry profiles one T cell receptor beta chain with its context. Antigen unknown. Within the sample, other DNA sequences also encode this same CDR3. This specimen belongs to a study of T cells in localized non-small cell lung cancer. Findings and caveats of the study: Uninvolved adjacent lung showed the highest T cell clonality, exceeding tumor.

Profiled with immunoSEQ multiplex PCR; TCRdb holds only in-frame clones, not every one. The sample yields over 55,000 clones, about 90% seen once. Source: peripheral blood, taken before any cancer treatment. The TCR comes from a woman aged 35-75 years with stage I lung adenocarcinoma.

CDR3 in amino acids: CAVRDPTDTQYF. CDR3 nucleotides: TGTGCCGTCCGCGACCCGACAGATACGCAGTATTTT. The chain carries TRBV6-5 and TRBJ2-3; no clear D. Trimming took off 11 bases at V and 3 bases at J, with 12 bases between the two ends. From germline, CDR1 is MNHEY and CDR2 SVGAGI. CDR3 length: 12 amino acids.